Below, one T cell receptor (beta chain) is given with its context. Its antigen is not known. For TCRbeta, the library was prepared with unique molecular identifiers. TCRdb re-called the PCR reads through MiXCR, storing one row per CDR3 protein. The sample records around 800,000 distinct CDR3 sequences, about 15% being singletons. This sample is drawn from a study of T-cell reconstitution after alpha-beta-depleted transplantation in children. This CDR3 contains 15 residues. The J segment lost 3 bases and the V segment lost 1 base, leaving 2 bases of the junction unmatched. Germline V gives CDR1 SGHKS, CDR2 YYEKEE (reference sequence). Study-wide points: Day-60 TCRbeta diversity that was high in some patients was derived from surviving recipient T cells and thymic progenitors. The origin of alpha-beta T cells about two months after transplant was reportedly several hundred expanded graft clones.

The starting material was PBMCs, mostly from graft donor cells, obtained 360 days after TCRalphabeta/CD19-depleted stem cell transplant. The J gene is TRBJ2-2, the V gene TRBV5-5, with 8 bases identical to TRBD1. The receptor was isolated from a male patient between 5 and 17 years old who had a stem cell transplant for acute lymphoblastic leukemia, so the T cells may come from the graft donor. The CDR3 nucleotides are TGTGCCAGCAGCTTGCAGGGGGCCTACACCGGGGAGCTGTTTTTT. Translating gives CASSLQGAYTGELFF.